This TCR beta chain appears in the sequencing data of a study of blood T cell repertoires in COVID-19. For the study at large: Acute and convalescent COVID-19 samples came from the United States, Italy and Spain.

Authors' processing steps: Estimates of nucleated cell counts were drawn from the amplification of reference gene primers. Here immunoSEQ multiplex PCR was the method, and the copy in TCRdb shows in-frame clones only, minus some. The V and J calls and the clone size are those of that table, but D and trimming were determined from the DNA. The table includes 150,000 to 200,000 clones, 85% to 90% detected once. The CDR3 contains 15 residues. Germline-derived CDR1 and CDR2 are PRHDT and FYEKMQ (reference sequence). V shed 1 base and J 6 bases; nucleotides not matched to a gene: 9. This TCR was sampled from a man between 18 and 35 years old with active or convalescent COVID-19. V and J are TRBV13 and TRBJ2-7; the match to TRBD2 covers 7 bases. The material sequenced was peripheral blood. This CDR3 is CASSLVAGAPGEQYF. The CDR3 coding sequence is TGTGCCAGCAGCTTAGTCGCGGGAGCCCCAGGCGAGCAGTACTTC.